This T cell receptor beta chain was captured in a study of lymphopenia after photon versus proton radiotherapy. The CDR3 extends over 16 amino acids. Per germline, CDR1 SGDLS and CDR2 YYNGEE. V was cut by 3 bases and J by 8 bases, with 23 bases left in between. Details on this clone: Its antigen is unknown.

Repertoires were generated with immunoSEQ multiplex PCR, while TCRdb's copy carries only in-frame clones and drops some. This sample has about 14,000 clones, with roughly four fifths found just once. Findings and limits, study-wide: Better survival with proton therapy was suggested as possible, not demonstrated. Photon-treated patients lost naive T cells and TCR diversity; proton-treated stayed stable.

Sequencing used peripheral blood, obtained from a patient treated with photon-based radiotherapy. The clonotype was recovered from a man aged 50-59 years with gastric cancer. This rearrangement joins TRBV9 to TRBJ1-2; weak D call: TRBD1 (6 bases). This chain's CDR3 is CASSAGLLQGIQGYTF. DNA for the CDR3: TGTGCCAGCAGCGCAGGGCTTTTACAGGGAATTCAGGGCTACACCTTC.